This T cell receptor (beta chain) stems from a study of cytomegalovirus exposure and HLA in healthy donors. Findings and caveats of the study: In vitro work confirmed that a few CMV-associated chains recognize CMV antigens. Cytomegalovirus-associated TCR beta chains were listed, numbering 150 to 200. Published work reported that the classifier diagnosed cytomegalovirus status with high specificity and sensitivity.

The germline gives CDR1 MNHEY, CDR2 SMNVEV (reference sequence). Trimming stripped 6 bases from V and 0 bases from J, with 6 bases between. The CDR3 contains 12 residues. TCRdb's table, derived via immunoSEQ multiplex PCR, lists solely in-frame clones and lacks some. The sample holds roughly 120,000 clones; around 88% are singletons and the top ten take under 5%. In regard to this clone: Its antigen remains unidentified.

J is TRBJ2-7 and V is TRBV27, with D unclear. This receptor was taken from a man aged 18 to 30 in good health and CMV-seronegative. The sequenced sample consisted of PBMCs. The CDR3 protein is CASRRSSYEQYF. The CDR3, as DNA: TGTGCCAGCAGACGGAGCTCCTACGAGCAGTACTTC.